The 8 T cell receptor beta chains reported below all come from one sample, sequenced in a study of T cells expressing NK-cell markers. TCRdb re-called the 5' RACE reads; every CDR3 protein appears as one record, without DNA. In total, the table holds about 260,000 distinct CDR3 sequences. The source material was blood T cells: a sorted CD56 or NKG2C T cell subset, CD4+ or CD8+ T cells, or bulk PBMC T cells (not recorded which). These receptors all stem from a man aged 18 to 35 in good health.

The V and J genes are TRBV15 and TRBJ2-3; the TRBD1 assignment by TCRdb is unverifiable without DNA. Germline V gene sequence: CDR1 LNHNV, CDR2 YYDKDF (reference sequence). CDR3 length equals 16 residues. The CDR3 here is CATSRAPQGRTDTQYF.

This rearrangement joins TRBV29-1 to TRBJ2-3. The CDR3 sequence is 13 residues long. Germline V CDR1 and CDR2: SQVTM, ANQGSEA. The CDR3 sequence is CSVRPIYTDTQYF.

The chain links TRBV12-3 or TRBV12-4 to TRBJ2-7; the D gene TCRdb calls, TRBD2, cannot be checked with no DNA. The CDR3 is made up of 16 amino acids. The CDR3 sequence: CASSPNRAQGPYEQYF.

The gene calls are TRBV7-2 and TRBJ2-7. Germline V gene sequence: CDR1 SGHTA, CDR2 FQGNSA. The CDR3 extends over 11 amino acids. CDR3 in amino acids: CASSLQREQYF.

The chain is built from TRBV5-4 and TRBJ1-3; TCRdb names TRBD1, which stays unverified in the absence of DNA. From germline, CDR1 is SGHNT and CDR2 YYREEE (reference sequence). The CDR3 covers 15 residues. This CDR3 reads CASSLNRGSGNTIYF.

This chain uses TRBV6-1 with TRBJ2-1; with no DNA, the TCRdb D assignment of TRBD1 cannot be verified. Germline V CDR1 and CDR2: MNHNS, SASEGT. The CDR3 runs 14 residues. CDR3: CASSPPSRDNEQFF.

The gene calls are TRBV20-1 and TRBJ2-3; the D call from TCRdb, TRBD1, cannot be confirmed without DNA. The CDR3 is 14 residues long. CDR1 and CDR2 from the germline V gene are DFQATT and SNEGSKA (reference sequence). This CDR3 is CSAYPPVATDTQYF.

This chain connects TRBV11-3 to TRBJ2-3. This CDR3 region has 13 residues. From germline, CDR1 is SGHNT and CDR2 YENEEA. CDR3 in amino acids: CASSLVRADTQYF.